This record looks at one TCR beta chain sequence and its context. Antigen: not known. MiXCR, run by TCRdb on the 5' RACE reads, gives a single entry per CDR3 protein. The sample records under 550,000 distinct CDR3 sequences, 21% being singletons. This entry belongs to a study of T cells after yellow fever vaccination. Findings and caveats of the study: Clonotypes shared by both compartments, CD4 and CD8, made up a small share. Reappearing after the booster were most of the clones from primary vaccination (roughly 95% CD4, around 90% CD8).

The CDR3 sequence is 14 residues long. The V gene lost 6 bases and the J gene lost 1 base, with 10 bases spanning the gap. This TCR was sampled from a man aged 18 to 35 who received the YFV17D yellow fever vaccine. V and J are TRBV12-3 or TRBV12-4 and TRBJ1-5; D gene uncertain. Source: PBMCs, taken about 20 days after the first yellow fever vaccination. CDR3 in amino acids: CASSSVWSNQPQHF. CDR3 sequence (DNA): TGTGCCAGCAGCAGCGTCTGGAGCAATCAGCCCCAGCATTTT.